This TCR beta chain was captured in a study of beta chain features in type 1 diabetes. Study-wide findings and caveats: TCRB CDR3 length was moderately but significantly reduced in all four CD4+ subsets of Type 1 diabetes patients. Sequencing the cDNA could make cells with high TCR expression show up more than they should. Naive, central memory and regulatory TCRB repertoires appeared more similar among patients than healthy donors.

Of note for this clone: Its antigen remains unidentified. Other DNA sequences in this sample translate to the same CDR3.

Reverse transcription of all isolated RNA meant that expressed TCRB transcripts were sequenced. Sequencing used immunoSEQ multiplex PCR; TCRdb keeps in-frame clones, though not all of them. The table includes around 710,000 clones, approximately 13% detected once. The V end lost 5 bases, the J end lost 1 base, and 9 bases lay between the germline ends. Germline-derived CDR1 and CDR2 are MDHEN and SYDVKM. This CDR3 region has 14 residues. The sequenced material came from naive CD4+ T cells from blood. This TCR came from a man younger than 45 with type 1 diabetes. The chain employs TRBV28 and TRBJ1-5; D remains unclear. This chain's CDR3 is CASSGGGSNQPQHF. CDR3 bases: TGTGCCAGCAGTGGAGGAGGAAGCAATCAGCCCCAGCATTTT.